This T cell receptor (beta chain) originates from a study of blood T cell repertoires in COVID-19. Across the whole study: Samples came from the United States, Italy and Spain, spanning acute and convalescent COVID-19.

V lost 5 bases and J lost 8, with 13 bases in between. The CDR3 consists of 13 residues. The germline V gene has CDR1 SGHNT and CDR2 YENEEA. Participants were aged about 18 to 100 years from 24 US areas. Recovered status applied to Cohort 3 donors who had two consecutive negative PCRs. It also applied to those with clearance or with symptom resolution. Original processing methods: Amplifying reference gene primers gave estimates of nucleated cell counts. Profiling relied on immunoSEQ multiplex PCR, and the TCRdb table lists in-frame clones only, not all of them. Clonal size and the V and J genes are those of that table, whereas D and trimming came from the DNA. Of roughly 230,000 clones in the sample, about 80% were seen once.

V and J are TRBV11-3 and TRBJ1-5, with D tentatively TRBD1 (6 bases). The receptor was derived from a man aged 50 to 59 who had recovered from COVID-19. The sample taken for sequencing was PBMCs or T cells enriched from blood (not recorded which). This CDR3 is CASSGMAGEPQHF. CDR3 bases: TGTGCCAGCAGCGGGATGGCAGGGGAGCCCCAGCATTTT.